This entry describes one TCR beta chain. Its antigen remains unknown. The data were obtained in a study of T cell repertoires in cytomegalovirus infection. Study in general: Public signatures in TCR beta pointed to CMV infection and matching HLA type. Study-wide results and caveats: The ex vivo response showed dominance by HLA-C-restricted CMV-specific TCR beta clonotypes.

CDR3 size: 14 residues. Germline V gene lookup returns CDR1 SQVTM and CDR2 ANQGSEA. The ends lost 8 bases at V and 5 bases at J; junction bases unmatched: 9. Via MiXCR, TCRdb re-called the reads, giving one row per CDR3 protein. The sample consists of about 920,000 distinct CDR3 sequences, approximately 31% of them appearing once. Source: cultured CD8+ T cells from PBMCs, taken from culture after CMV antigen stimulation. The TCR sequence derives from a human donor in good health (CMV status not recorded). Some clones in this sample may be carry-over from other donors' samples. The chain uses TRBV29-1 and TRBJ1-5; 10 bases map to TRBD1. CDR3 sequence reads: CSLLTGGLDQPQHF. The DNA of the CDR3 is TGCAGCTTACTGACAGGGGGCTTAGATCAGCCCCAGCATTTT.